This T cell receptor beta chain was found in a study of T cell responses to AZD1222 COVID-19 vaccine (dated by TCRdb to the early 2020s). In terms of the full investigation: TCR sequencing was performed for more than 230 trial participants, of whom 200 to 220 were given two doses of AZD1222 and around 25 were given two doses of MenACWY control vaccine. Trial participants were enrolled by age into 18-55, 56-69 and 70-plus year subgroups, with about 150, 28 and 57 TCR-sequenced participants respectively.

The time point label for this specimen denotes: about 28 days (+/-7) after the second vaccine dose. Because spike-specific TCR depth and breadth did not differ between the two schedules, AZD1222 recipients who got a second dose at roughly 4 weeks were pooled with those who got a second dose at roughly 12 weeks. Vaccinee samples came from UK trials COV001 and COV002, including a single-blind randomized controlled phase 2/3 trial of AZD1222 (ChAdOx1 nCoV-19) in healthy adults. For TCRbeta chain sequencing, PBMC samples were collected from trial participants at day 0 and at day 28 after the second dose. What the research found in general, with its limitations: The vaccine-associated CD4 TCRs covered the entire spike protein, and the dominant responses fell in regions 160-218 and 743-854. Because no samples from the day 14 peak response were available, repertoires could be characterized only after the peak T cell response. The 56-69-year group was small, and its depth increase did not reach significance, likely because of low power. After two AZD1222 doses, spike-specific TCR breadth and depth were significantly higher than at day 0 and than in MenACWY recipients. Reportedly, close to half of the unique spike-specific TCRs recognized epitopes lying outside the regions that are mutated in the B.1.351 and B.1.1.7 variants. Only five or six AZD1222 recipients were SARS-CoV-2 seropositive at baseline, limiting conclusions about previously exposed vaccinees. Participants were mostly white British, with more females than males. The authors suggested clonal diversity may have been underestimated.

Points on this clone: The antigen this receptor binds is unknown. The junction shows a germline mismatch at one end, possibly a read error.

The CDR3 regions of human TCRbeta chains were analyzed by immunosequencing. Processing in the source paper ran as follows. Repertoire TCRs were matched against a reference library of SARS-CoV-2-specific TCRs generated with the MIRA antigen-specificity platform. Breadth was defined as the fraction of unique TCRs that were SARS-CoV-2-associated, and depth was defined as the fraction of total T cells that were SARS-CoV-2-associated. Using the MIRA data, every spike-specific TCR was mapped to the spike region that the TCR reacted to and assigned to either a CD4 or a CD8 class. Log10-transformed breadth and depth values were compared by one-way ANOVA with Sidak's multiple comparisons tests. TCRdb provides this immuneACCESS table in a form limited to in-frame rearrangements. Some clones are lacking; in checked studies, under half of them reflect an unresolved V gene, and why the rest are absent is not known. V and J calls and clone size follow that table, whereas D and trimming were derived from the DNA. Within this sample are nearly 110,000 clones, with around nine tenths of them counted one time only. Roughly 5.6% of the sample is taken by the ten largest.

Including cysteine and phenylalanine, the CDR3 has 10 amino acids. The DNA shown is the 30-base CDR3, in frame from base 1. CDR1 and CDR2, looked up from the germline V gene (reference sequence), are DFQATT and SNEGSKA. The sequence was collected from an adult who received the AZD1222 COVID-19 vaccine. The V and J segments used are TRBV20-1 and TRBJ2-3, with the D call tentatively TRBD1 or TRBD2, each fitting 5 bases. The sequences come from peripheral blood, collected 28 days after the second AZD1222 dose. The nucleotide sequence reads as follows: TGCAGTGCGCTCGGGACCCCAAAAACTTTT. Its protein reads: CSALGTPKTF.